Here is one TCR beta chain with its context. The data were taken from a study of control samples from healthy donors and cancer patients. Only in-frame clones appear in the TCRdb table, and some are missing; sequencing was by immunoSEQ multiplex PCR. Among about 180,000 clones listed, around 90% were seen once. With V trimmed by 4 bases and J by 2 bases, 1 base remained unmatched. Germline lookup yields CDR1 SGHTA and CDR2 FQGNSA. The CDR3 runs 14 residues. The sequencing input was blood. This sequence joins TRBV7-2 and TRBJ2-3; 9 nucleotides agree with TRBD2. The TCR sequence derives from a woman aged 45-59 years in good health. CDR3 DNA: TGTGCCAGCAGCTCGGGACTAGCCACAGATACGCAGTATTTT. Translation: CASSSGLATDTQYF.